These T cell receptor beta chains were read from a single sample in a study of T cells in Graves' hyperthyroidism and ophthalmopathy. Via MiXCR, TCRdb re-called the multiplex PCR reads, giving one row per CDR3 protein. Among 270,000 or so distinct CDR3 sequences, roughly 15% were seen once, and the ten largest hold 30% to 35%. Material for sequencing was blood. The receptors stem from a woman aged 50 to 65 with Graves' hyperthyroidism that later progressed to Graves' ophthalmopathy. Each CDR3 is given with its conserved first and last residue. D genes are given only for firm matches. Expanded clones are given a class, and other clones once, few, many or no size at all.

clone size	V gene	D gene	J gene	CDR3 DNA	CDR3 protein
many	TRBV2	NA	TRBJ2-2	TGTGCCAGCAGGGGAGAGACAGGCGGGGCCGGGGAGCTGTTTTTT	CASRGETGGAGELFF
NA	TRBV5-8	TRBD1	TRBJ2-5	TGTGCCAGCAGCCGGACAGGCCAGTACTTC	CASSRTGQYF
NA	TRBV9	NA	TRBJ2-2	TGTGCCAGCAGGCGAGAGGGGTTCGCCGGGGAGCTGTTTTTT	CASRREGFAGELFF
many	TRBV20-1	NA	TRBJ1-1	TGCAGTGCGAGGGGTCTAAACACTGAAGCTTTCTTT	CSARGLNTEAFF
NA	TRBV5-1	TRBD1	TRBJ1-5	TGCGCCAGCAGCCCGGGGACAGGGCACAATCAGCCCCAGCATTTT	CASSPGTGHNQPQHF
many	TRBV28	NA	TRBJ2-7	TGTGCCAGCAGTTCCCCAGGGCTTACTACCTACGAGCAGTACTTC	CASSSPGLTTYEQYF
many	TRBV10-3	TRBD1	TRBJ1-2	TGTGCCATCGGGGGACAGGGACGGAGGGAAGGCTACACCTTC	CAIGGQGRREGYTF
many	TRBV20-1	TRBD2	TRBJ2-3	TGCAGTGCTAGAGATCATCGACGGGGGCGGGACATAGCGGGAGTGCGGGACGGCACAGATACGCAGTATTTT	CSARDHRRGRDIAGVRDGTDTQYF
many	TRBV27	TRBD1	TRBJ2-7	TGTGCCAGCAGCTCCCAGGGGGCGCTTTACGAGCAGTACTTC	CASSSQGALYEQYF
few	TRBV11-2	TRBD2	TRBJ2-7	TGTGCCAGCAGCTTCGGCGGGAGGAGGTCCTACGAGCAGTACTTC	CASSFGGRRSYEQYF
few	TRBV20-1	TRBD1	TRBJ1-4	TGCAGTGCTAGAGAGAGTACAGGGGGGATAGAAAAACTGTTTTTT	CSARESTGGIEKLFF
many	TRBV10-1	NA	TRBJ2-7	TGCGCCAGCAGTCCCTGGCCCCGAGGAGGGACCGAGCAGTACTTC	CASSPWPRGGTEQYF
many	TRBV28	TRBD1	TRBJ1-2	TGTGCCAGCAGGGGGAGCGGATCCGACAGGGGGAGCGGACTTAACTATGGCTACACCTTC	CASRGSGSDRGSGLNYGYTF
many	TRBV6-1	TRBD2	TRBJ2-7	TGTGCCAGCACCCGAGGGATAGCGGGACCCTACGAGCAGTACTTC	CASTRGIAGPYEQYF
many	TRBV28	NA	TRBJ1-1	TGTGCCAGCAGTTTTTACGGGGTTAACACTGAAGCTTTCTTT	CASSFYGVNTEAFF
many	TRBV29-1	NA	TRBJ2-2	TGCAGCGTTGAAGGCAGACTTAACACCGGGGAGCTGTTTTTT	CSVEGRLNTGELFF
NA	TRBV25-1	NA	TRBJ2-5	TGTGCCAGCAGTGAATCGGTGGGCAAAGAGACCCAGTACTTC	CASSESVGKETQYF
many	TRBV6-1	TRBD1	TRBJ2-1	TGTGCCAGCAGGAGGGGGCTTAGCAATGAGCAGTTCTTC	CASRRGLSNEQFF
many	TRBV29-1	NA	TRBJ2-5	TGCAGCGTTGAAGAGCCCTCTATCCTCAGACAAAGAGAGACCCAGTACTTC	CSVEEPSILRQRETQYF
many	TRBV29-1	TRBD2	TRBJ2-1	TGCAGCGTTGAAGGGCTAGCGGGAGTATCTGGGGAGCAGTTCTTC	CSVEGLAGVSGEQFF
many	TRBV2	NA	TRBJ2-5	TGTGCCAGCAGGGACAGATCTAATAAAGAGACCCAGTACTTC	CASRDRSNKETQYF
few	TRBV30	NA	TRBJ2-3	TGTGCCTGGTCGGAGGGCGACCAGTCCACAGATACGCAGTATTTT	CAWSEGDQSTDTQYF
few	TRBV5-1	TRBD2	TRBJ2-7	TGCGCCAGCAGCCCCGGACGGGGGGGATACGAGCAGTACTTC	CASSPGRGGYEQYF
NA	TRBV18	TRBD1	TRBJ1-3	TGTGCCAGCTCACGTCAACAGGGGGATACTGGAAACACCATATATTTT	CASSRQQGDTGNTIYF
many	TRBV20-1	NA	TRBJ2-1	TGCAGTGCCAGTGACCACTACAATGAGCAGTTCTTC	CSASDHYNEQFF
NA	TRBV9	TRBD2	TRBJ2-7	TGTGCCAGCAGCGAGGGACTAGCGGGAGGGGTGCAGTACTTC	CASSEGLAGGVQYF
many	TRBV7-6	NA	TRBJ2-3	TGTGCCAGCAGCCAAGCGGGTGCAGATACGCAGTATTTT	CASSQAGADTQYF
many	TRBV5-1	NA	TRBJ1-1	TGCGCCAGCAGCTTGTCACCAGGGGTCACTGAAGCTTTCTTT	CASSLSPGVTEAFF
NA	TRBV28	NA	TRBJ2-7	TGTGCCAGCAGTTTAGAGGGGAGCGCCTACGAGCAGTACTTC	CASSLEGSAYEQYF
NA	TRBV28	TRBD1	TRBJ2-5	TGTGCCAGCAGCTCTGACCCCGGACAGGGGAGGATCCAGTACTTC	CASSSDPGQGRIQYF
few	TRBV11-2	NA	TRBJ1-1	TGTGCCAGCAGCTTAGGGGTTGACACTGAAGCTTTCTTT	CASSLGVDTEAFF
many	TRBV18	NA	TRBJ2-7	TGTGCCAGCTCACTAAGCGGGACAGGATTCAACGAGCAGTACTTC	CASSLSGTGFNEQYF
many	TRBV30	NA	TRBJ2-1	TGTGCCTGGGAAGGGATGGGCGAGCAGTTCTTC	CAWEGMGEQFF
NA	TRBV24-1	NA	TRBJ1-1	TGTGCCACCACTAGGGATGGAACTGAAGCTTTCTTT	CATTRDGTEAFF
many	TRBV6-6	TRBD2	TRBJ2-7	TGTGCCAGCAGTTACAAGGGCGGGAGAACCTACGAGCAGTACTTC	CASSYKGGRTYEQYF
many	TRBV5-1	TRBD2	TRBJ2-5	TGCGCCAGCCGTAGCGGGAGACTTCAAGAGACCCAGTACTTC	CASRSGRLQETQYF
NA	TRBV24-1	TRBD1	TRBJ2-7	TGTGCCACCAGGGCGACAGGGACCTACGAGCAGTACTTC	CATRATGTYEQYF
NA	TRBV5-1	NA	TRBJ1-4	TGCGCCAGCAGCTTAGGAGGGCTGAACGAAAAACTGTTTTTT	CASSLGGLNEKLFF
many	TRBV11-2	NA	TRBJ1-2	TGTGCCAGCAGCTTAAGGAGGGCCCAACTTTACTATGGCTACACCTTC	CASSLRRAQLYYGYTF
many	TRBV5-1	TRBD1	TRBJ1-6	TGCGCCAGCAGCTTGGAGACAGGGCGGAGTTCACCCCTCCACTTT	CASSLETGRSSPLHF
few	TRBV19	NA	TRBJ2-7	TGTGCCAGTAGTATAGAGGGGAACTCCTACGAGCAGTACTTC	CASSIEGNSYEQYF
few	TRBV25-1	NA	TRBJ2-3	TGTGCCAGCAGTGACGTAGCCACAGATACGCAGTATTTT	CASSDVATDTQYF